This TCR beta chain emerged from a study of T cell repertoires in cytomegalovirus infection. TCRdb independently ran MiXCR on the reads; one entry per CDR3 protein. The sample shows 550,000 to 700,000 distinct CDR3 sequences, approximately 40% of them seen only once. The length of the CDR3 is 20 residues. Germline loops: CDR1 DFQATT, CDR2 SNEGSKA (reference sequence). Losses at the gene ends were 0 bases for V and 7 bases for J; bases not matched to a gene: 19. About this clonotype itself: What it binds is unknown.

Source: cultured PBMCs, taken from culture after CMV antigen stimulation. This chain links TRBV20-1 with TRBJ2-1; the match to TRBD2 covers 12 bases. The clonotype originates from a human donor in good health (CMV status not recorded). Some clones in this sample may be carry-over from other donors' samples. The CDR3 loop is CSARDWRTRSWTSGVNEQFF. In DNA, the CDR3 is TGCAGTGCTAGAGATTGGCGGACGCGGTCCTGGACTAGCGGGGTGAATGAGCAGTTCTTC.